Presented here are 11 T cell receptor beta chains from one specimen sequenced in a study of OX40 agonist ivuxolimab in advanced cancers. The repertoire was sequenced with immunoSEQ multiplex PCR; TCRdb's copy has only in-frame clones and lacks some. This table holds 50,000 to 75,000 clones, around 90% found once. Here the sequenced sample was CD4+ or CD8+ T cells sorted from blood, taken in a trial of the OX40 agonist ivuxolimab. The origin of the receptors is an adult with an advanced solid tumor such as melanoma, head and neck, liver or kidney cancer.

The V gene is TRBV9, the J gene TRBJ2-1, with no clear D. The CDR3 runs to 13 residues. Germline CDR1 and CDR2: SGDLS and YYNGEE. V was pared by 0 bases and J by 6 bases, with 7 bases between. The CDR3 nucleotides are TGTGCCAGCAGCGTAGAGGGTAGCAATGAGCAGTTCTTC. This sequence encodes CASSVEGSNEQFF.

The chain combines TRBV21-1 with TRBJ2-1. TRBV21-1 is termed a pseudogene. This CDR3 has 16 amino acids. CDR3 protein: CASSKRWGSGYNEQFF. The CDR3, as DNA: TGTGCCAGCAGCAAACGATGGGGGAGTGGCTACAATGAGCAGTTCTTC.

This clone was observed a few times. The J gene is TRBJ1-2, the V gene TRBV28, with TRBD1 matching 8 bases. Germline CDR1 reads MDHEN; CDR2 reads SYDVKM. The CDR3 is 13 residues long. Losses at the gene ends were 10 bases for V and 3 bases for J; bases not matched to a gene: 7. The CDR3 region is CAIHTGGDYGYTF. In nucleotides, the CDR3 is TGTGCCATCCACACAGGGGGGGACTATGGCTACACCTTC.

The rearrangement uses TRBV9 and TRBJ2-1, with TRBD2 matching 10 bases. This CDR3 has 14 residues. Germline V gene lookup returns CDR1 SGDLS and CDR2 YYNGEE. With 0 bases clipped from V and 10 bases from J, the junction kept 4 bases outside the gene matches. The CDR3, as DNA: TGTGCCAGCAGCGTAGATTCTAGCGGGAGCGAGCAGTTCTTC. This sequence encodes CASSVDSSGSEQFF.

The chain recombines TRBV28 with TRBJ1-5; D is possibly TRBD1 (6 bases). This CDR3 spans 15 amino acids. V lost 2 bases to trimming and J lost 6 bases, with 14 bases between them. Germline V gene lookup returns CDR1 MDHEN and CDR2 SYDVKM. CDR3 residues: CASSLGGGGGQPQHF. CDR3 in DNA: TGTGCCAGCAGTTTAGGTGGGGGGGGCGGTCAGCCCCAGCATTTT.

This clone was seen just once. The gene calls are TRBV7-9 and TRBJ2-7; D is perhaps TRBD1 or TRBD2 (5 bases each). V was pared by 7 bases and J by 2 bases, with 24 bases between. Germline V gives CDR1 SEHNR, CDR2 FQNEAQ (reference sequence). This CDR3 spans 17 amino acids. DNA of the CDR3: TGTGCCAGCACCCTATCCCCCGCCGGGACGGTTACCTACGAGCAGTACTTC. Translated, it gives CASTLSPAGTVTYEQYF.

The rearrangement joins TRBV2 to TRBJ1-6; D unresolved. Trimming stripped 2 bases from V and 12 bases from J, with 17 bases between. The CDR3 consists of 15 residues. Looked up from germline, CDR1 is SNHLY and CDR2 is FYNNEI. The CDR3 spells CASSEMVRLLKPLHF. In DNA, the CDR3 is TGTGCCAGCAGTGAAATGGTACGGCTGCTAAAACCCCTCCACTTT.

The genes are TRBV30 and TRBJ2-1; the D gene is possibly TRBD1 (6 bases). The germline gives CDR1 GTSNPN, CDR2 SVGIG (reference sequence). V lost 2 bases and J 8 bases, leaving 13 bases between the germline ends. The CDR3 length is 13 residues. The CDR3 reads CAWSRSRQDEQFF. Here the CDR3 DNA reads TGTGCCTGGAGTAGGAGTCGACAGGATGAGCAGTTCTTC.

This rearrangement joins TRBV7-2 to TRBJ2-7; TRBD2 agrees at 14 bases. Germline-derived CDR1 and CDR2 are SGHTA and FQGNSA. CDR3 length: 17 amino acids. Trimming took 1 base from V and 2 from J; bases not matched to a gene: 4. CDR3 coding DNA: TGTGCCAGCAGCTTAGAAGGGACTAGCGGGAGAACCTACGAGCAGTACTTC. Encoded protein: CASSLEGTSGRTYEQYF.

V usage is TRBV6-1 and J usage is TRBJ1-2, with 9 bases that match TRBD1. CDR1 is MNHNS, CDR2 SASEGT, per germline. V lost 6 bases and J lost 4; bases outside the gene matches: 9. The CDR3 sequence is 15 residues long. The CDR3 spells CASRLWDREAYGYTF. CDR3 nucleotides: TGTGCCAGCAGACTCTGGGACAGGGAAGCCTATGGCTACACCTTC.

This chain joins TRBV28 and TRBJ1-2; 9 nucleotides match TRBD1. The V gene's germline CDR1 is MDHEN and CDR2 SYDVKM. CDR3 length: 14 amino acids. With V trimmed by 4 bases and J by 5 bases, 5 bases remained unmatched. The CDR3 DNA reads as TGTGCCAGCAGTTATCCGACAGGGGGGTATGGCTACACCTTC. Protein sequence: CASSYPTGGYGYTF.